These T cell receptor beta chains were read from a single sample in a study of blood T cell repertoires in COVID-19. Libraries were prepared by immunoSEQ multiplex PCR; TCRdb keeps only in-frame clonotypes and omits some of them. The sample has fewer than 200,000 clones; 89% are singletons. Material for sequencing was peripheral blood. These TCRs come from a man between 18 and 29 years old who had recovered from COVID-19. CDR3s include the opening cysteine and the closing phenylalanine or tryptophan. Fields, in order: D gene, CDR3 length, J gene, V gene, clone size, CDR3 protein, CDR3 DNA. A D gene is named only where the DNA matches it firmly. Clone size is given for some rows only: seen once, a few or many times, or a class if the clone is expanded.

. 13 TRBJ1-2 TRBV7-9 . CASSLAGGDGYTF TGTGCCAGCAGCTTAGCAGGGGGGGATGGCTACACCTTC
TRBD1 13 TRBJ1-2 TRBV28 . CASSRQGAYGYTF TGTGCCAGCAGTAGACAGGGGGCTTATGGCTACACCTTC
. 14 TRBJ1-5 TRBV30 . CAWSVRAFNQPQHF TGTGCCTGGAGTGTGCGGGCCTTCAATCAGCCCCAGCATTTT
TRBD1 14 TRBJ1-1 TRBV5-4 . CASSLTGDLTEAFF TGTGCCAGCAGCCTTACAGGGGATTTGACTGAAGCTTTCTTT
TRBD2 15 TRBJ2-3 TRBV6-2/TRBV6-3 . CASSSLAYAADTQYF TGTGCCAGCAGTTCACTAGCGTACGCAGCAGATACGCAGTATTTT
TRBD1 13 TRBJ2-7 TRBV6-5 . CATTGTGSYEQYF TGTGCCACCACCGGGACAGGCTCCTACGAGCAGTACTTC
. 15 TRBJ1-2 TRBV7-2 once CASSPGGGINYGYTF TGTGCCAGCAGCCCCGGTGGGGGGATTAACTATGGCTACACCTTC
TRBD1 14 TRBJ2-7 TRBV6-5 . CASSLWTGEYEQYF TGTGCCAGCAGTTTGTGGACAGGGGAGTACGAGCAGTACTTC
. 12 TRBJ2-1 TRBV9 . CASSVGYNEQFF TGTGCCAGCAGCGTCGGCTACAATGAGCAGTTCTTC
. 13 TRBJ1-6 TRBV18 . CASSPTVNSPLHF TGTGCCAGCTCACCGACTGTGAATTCACCCCTCCACTTT
TRBD1 13 TRBJ1-1 TRBV12-3/TRBV12-4 . CASNTGVSTEAFF TGTGCCAGCAACACAGGGGTTAGCACTGAAGCTTTCTTT
TRBD2 17 TRBJ2-1 TRBV29-1 . CSVDGLAGVDAHNEQFF TGCAGCGTTGACGGGCTAGCGGGAGTGGATGCGCACAATGAGCAGTTCTTC
TRBD1 20 TRBJ2-7 TRBV23-1 . CASSPLTPLKQGSREDEQYF TGCGCCAGCAGTCCCCTCACCCCCTTAAAACAGGGGAGTAGAGAGGACGAGCAGTACTTC
. 12 TRBJ2-6 TRBV14 once CASSAGSGVLTF TGTGCCAGCAGCGCCGGGTCGGGGGTCCTGACTTTC